The 20 T cell receptor beta chains given below trace back to one sample, sequenced in a study of shared clonotypes between healthy human individuals. Measured with immunoSEQ multiplex PCR; TCRdb has only the in-frame clones, and not every one. The sample contains 550,000 to 800,000 clones, around 72% of which appear only once. Sequencing input: memory CD4+ T cells sorted from blood. The subset: CD45RA-negative fraction. The receptors originated from a woman under 40 in good health.

This chain links TRBV30 with TRBJ1-1, with TRBD1 matching over 8 bases. The germline CDR1 and CDR2 sequences are GTSNPN and SVGIG (reference sequence). J was trimmed by 5 bases and V by 1 base; bases with no gene match: 6. The CDR3 runs 14 residues. The CDR3 DNA follows: TGTGCCTGGAGTGGAAAGACAGGGGTAACTGAAGCTTTCTTT. This gives the protein CAWSGKTGVTEAFF. Drawing the rest from reference TRBV30 and TRBJ1-1, the complete variable domain is SQTIHQWPATLVQPVGSPLSLECTVEGTSNPNLYWYRQAAGRGLQLLFYSVGIGQISSEVPQNLSASRPQDRQFILSSKKLLLSDSGFYLCAWSGKTGVTEAFFGQGTRLTVV.

There are a few counts of this clone. The V call is TRBV19, the J call TRBJ2-1, with 14 bases matching TRBD2. The V gene's germline CDR1 is LNHDA and CDR2 SQIVND (reference sequence). The CDR3 has 15 amino acids. The V segment lost 7 bases and the J segment 10 bases; nucleotides outside the gene matches: 9. The DNA for the CDR3 is TGTGCCAGTAATCGGGGACTAGCGGGAGTGGAAGAGCAGTTCTTC. It codes for CASNRGLAGVEEQFF.

The rearrangement uses TRBV6-5 and TRBJ2-7; D perhaps matches TRBD1 (5 bases). CDR3 length: 14 residues. Trimming stripped 2 bases from V and 2 bases from J, with 10 bases between. Germline V lookup: CDR1 MNHEY, CDR2 SVGAGI. CDR3 region: CASSYGHSTYEQYF. The CDR3 DNA follows: TGTGCCAGCAGTTACGGACACTCGACCTACGAGCAGTACTTC.

Here the CDR3 reads CASSPGLSGYYEQYF. In nucleotides, the CDR3 is TGCGCCAGCAGCCCGGGACTAAGCGGGTACTACGAGCAGTACTTC. The J gene is TRBJ2-7, the V gene TRBV5-1, with 7 positions matching TRBD2. The CDR3 is made up of 15 amino acids. CDR1 is SGHRS and CDR2 is YFSETQ in the germline V gene. V lost 4 bases and J lost 3; bases outside the gene matches: 10.

This sequence joins TRBV19 and TRBJ2-1, with TRBD2 matching over 10 bases. Looked up from germline, CDR1 is LNHDA and CDR2 is SQIVND (reference sequence). V was pared by 0 bases and J by 7 bases, with 6 bases of the junction left unmatched. The CDR3 is made up of 16 amino acids. The CDR3 DNA is TGTGCCAGTAGTATAGATCGAGCGGGAGGGGGGAATGAGCAGTTCTTC. Encoded protein: CASSIDRAGGGNEQFF.

This clone was seen more than once but under ten times. The rearrangement joins TRBV7-7 to TRBJ2-1; D gene uncertain. This CDR3 comprises 15 residues. In germline, CDR1 is SSHAT, CDR2 FNYEAQ (reference sequence). Trimming took 5 bases from V and 4 from J, leaving 15 bases between them. CDR3 residues: CASSQHPVGYNEQFF. The CDR3 bases are TGTGCCAGCAGCCAACACCCCGTGGGGTACAATGAGCAGTTCTTC.

CDR3 DNA: TGCGCCAGCCGCAGCGGAAACAATGAGCAGTTCTTC. Its protein product is CASRSGNNEQFF. J is TRBJ2-1 and V is TRBV4-1, with D possibly being TRBD2 (5 bases). The CDR3 has 12 residues. Trimming took off 8 bases at V and 5 bases at J, with 10 bases between the two ends. The germline V gene has CDR1 MGHRA and CDR2 YSYEKL.

The chain uses TRBV7-9 and TRBJ2-2; no firm D call. Trimming shortened V by 5 bases and J by 2 bases, and 9 bases separated the two germline ends. Germline lookup yields CDR1 SEHNR and CDR2 FQNEAQ (reference sequence). The CDR3 has 14 residues. CDR3 DNA sequence: TGTGCCAGCAGCCGTATAAGCAACACCGGGGAGCTGTTTTTT. This encodes CASSRISNTGELFF.

V and J are TRBV7-9 and TRBJ2-5; 10 bases align to TRBD2. The V and J ends lost 4 bases and 5 bases, in that order; junction bases with no gene match: 7. CDR3 length: 15 amino acids. Germline CDR1 reads SEHNR; CDR2 reads FQNEAQ (reference sequence). The DNA for the CDR3 is TGTGCCAGCAGCTCAAAAGCGGGAGGGCCGGAGACCCAGTACTTC. It encodes CASSSKAGGPETQYF.

This clone was found a few times. The gene calls are TRBV28 and TRBJ1-2; D unresolved. Looked up from germline, CDR1 is MDHEN and CDR2 is SYDVKM. The V and J ends lost 4 bases and 5 bases respectively, with 14 bases between them. The CDR3 is 14 amino acids. The CDR3 here is CASSSHIRRYGYTF. The CDR3 nucleotides read TGTGCCAGCAGTTCCCACATCCGGAGGTATGGCTACACCTTC.

The chain uses TRBV2 and TRBJ2-2; the D call may be TRBD1 or TRBD2 (5 bases each). V was pared by 6 bases and J by 8 bases, with 10 bases between. Germline CDR1 SNHLY, CDR2 FYNNEI. This CDR3 has 12 amino acids. Here the CDR3 reads CASRGDEGELFF. CDR3 in DNA: TGTGCCAGCAGGGGGGATGAAGGGGAGCTGTTTTTT.

Here the CDR3 reads CASSFSGQNYNEQFF. The DNA of the CDR3 is TGTGCCAGCAGCTTCTCGGGACAGAACTACAATGAGCAGTTCTTC. V is TRBV7-2 and J is TRBJ2-1; 7 bases fit TRBD1. The V segment lost 3 bases and the J segment 3 bases; nucleotides outside the gene matches: 5. Germline V gene data show CDR1 as SGHTA and CDR2 as FQGNSA. There are 15 residues in the CDR3.

The chain is built from TRBV4-2 and TRBJ1-2; perhaps TRBD1 as D (5 bases). Trimming shortened V by 1 base and J by 4 bases, and 7 bases separated the two germline ends. The CDR3 is 13 residues long. Per germline, CDR1 LGHNA and CDR2 YNFKEQ. This CDR3 reads CASSQGGSYGYTF. Written as DNA, the CDR3 is TGTGCCAGCAGCCAAGGGGGGTCCTATGGCTACACCTTC.

The chain uses TRBV5-1 and TRBJ2-3; 9 nucleotides match TRBD2. The CDR3 covers 14 residues. Trimming at V came to 3 bases and at J to 4 bases, leaving 3 bases not matched to a gene. CDR1 is SGHRS and CDR2 is YFSETQ in the germline V gene. CDR3 region: CASSSGTSPDTQYF. The CDR3 bases are TGCGCCAGCAGCTCCGGGACTAGCCCAGATACGCAGTATTTT.

This chain uses TRBV5-6 with TRBJ1-2; TRBD1 matches 7 bases. The V gene's germline CDR1 is SGHDT and CDR2 YYEEEE. Unmatched junction bases numbered 2, after V lost 5 bases and J lost 7 bases. The CDR3 is made up of 11 amino acids. The CDR3 loop is CASRAGGGYTF. For the CDR3, the DNA is TGTGCCAGCAGGGCAGGGGGTGGCTACACCTTC. Full variable domain (remainder filled in from reference TRBV5-6 and TRBJ1-2): DAGVTQSPTHLIKTRGQQVTLRCSPKSGHDTVSWYQQALGQGPQFIFQYYEEEERQRGNFPDRFSGHQFPNYSSELNVNALLLGDSALYLCASRAGGGYTFGSGTRLTVV.

In this sample, this clone turned up a few times. This chain uses TRBV19 with TRBJ1-1; no definite D call. Deletions cut 1 base from V and 10 bases from J, with 10 bases between. CDR1 LNHDA and CDR2 SQIVND come from the germline V gene (reference sequence). This CDR3 has 12 amino acids. The DNA of the CDR3 is TGTGCCAGTAGTATAGGGAACCTGAGAGCTTTCTTT. It yields the protein CASSIGNLRAFF.

V gene TRBV5-1 combines with J gene TRBJ1-1; D gene uncertain. CDR1 and CDR2 (germline): SGHRS, YFSETQ. V lost 0 bases to trimming and J lost 1 base, with 16 bases between them. The CDR3 is 17 amino acids. This chain's CDR3 is CASSLDGGGVRNTEAFF. CDR3 nucleotides: TGCGCCAGCAGCTTGGATGGAGGTGGTGTGAGGAACACTGAAGCTTTCTTT.

With respect to this clone: The sample carries other DNA sequences with the same CDR3. The chain joins TRBV5-1 to TRBJ2-7; D might be TRBD1 (5 bases). This CDR3 region has 14 residues. Per germline, CDR1 SGHRS and CDR2 YFSETQ. V lost 0 bases and J 7 bases, leaving 14 bases between the germline ends. CDR3 sequence (DNA): TGCGCCAGCAGCTTGGAGGGGCAGGGAAGGGAGCAGTACTTC. This sequence encodes CASSLEGQGREQYF.

Only one count was recorded for this clone. The J gene is TRBJ2-7, the V gene TRBV5-4, with TRBD2 matching 10 bases. V gave up 1 base and J gave up 0 bases; unmatched junction bases: 10. The CDR3 is 18 amino acids. Germline V gives CDR1 SGHNT, CDR2 YYREEE (reference sequence). The CDR3 here is CASSLSASGRPSSYEQYF. The CDR3 DNA follows: TGTGCCAGCAGCTTGTCGGCTAGCGGGAGACCGAGCTCCTACGAGCAGTACTTC.

CDR3 bases: TGTGCCAGCAAACGGATCAACAACGAGCAGTACTTC. This translates into CASKRINNEQYF. J is TRBJ2-7 and V is TRBV2, with D unclear. The CDR3 spans 12 residues. V lost 7 bases, J lost 5 bases, and 12 bases lay in between. CDR1 SNHLY and CDR2 FYNNEI come from the germline V gene.